This record covers a single TCR beta chain. Its antigen is not yet known. No qualities accompany the bases; no much larger clone lies one base away. In total, approximately 700 healthy bone marrow donors made up the cohort. Cohort members were all nominally healthy when sampled, although unrecorded immune exposures were likely present. The donor was CMV seronegative and belonged to the group of around 400 seronegative cohort members. A peripheral blood sample was provided by each donor, and peripheral blood mononuclear cells were used for TCR beta sequencing. The Qiagen DNeasy Blood Extraction Kit was used to extract genomic DNA from the blood cell samples. The receptor library was made with the immunoSEQ multiplex PCR assay. The multiplex PCR relied on a mix of 60 forward primers for TCR Vbeta segments and 13 reverse primers for TCR Jbeta segments. Amplification of the CDR3 region of rearranged TCR beta genes was performed with a multiplex PCR assay on genomic DNA. The Illumina HiSeq System was used to sequence the amplified TCR beta libraries as 87-base-pair reads. Per the original workflow: A later analysis counted about 76 million unique TCR beta chains across the 550 to 700 repertoires, and about 10 million of these chains were shared by at least two donors. A nearest-neighbor algorithm error-corrected the raw reads and collapsed the reads into unique sequences, merging closely related sequences to remove PCR and sequencing errors. V, D and J gene segments were assigned by aligning CDR3 sequences to IMGT reference sequences. Each retained sequence needed at least a six-nucleotide match to both a V gene segment and a J gene segment. Rearrangements were called productive when the CDR3 lacked stop codons and stayed in frame with V and J; all others were non-productive. Following IMGT convention, CDR3 was defined as the stretch from the second conserved V-encoded cysteine up to the conserved J-encoded phenylalanine. The earlier analysis of fewer than 750 of the donors excluded sequences that lacked an unambiguous match to a single V gene segment. In an earlier analysis of 587 of the donors, V segments were called functional above 56.7% productive rearrangements and were called segregating when the between-donor standard deviation exceeded 5%. A statistical classification framework was developed to diagnose cytomegalovirus status using the catalog of TCR beta chain sequences. In a later analysis, V and J genes were assigned by comparing TCR nucleotide sequences against IMGT/GENE-DB human TR gene sequences. A later analysis assigned CDR3 sequences and most-parsimonious VDJ recombination scenarios with the TCRdist pipeline. A later analysis defined each TCR beta chain by its CDR3 amino acid sequence plus V-gene family, and excluded reads lacking a unique V-gene family. To address suspected cross-contamination and a sequencing artifact, a later analysis removed roughly 580 highly shared, low-generation-probability nucleotide sequences. In a later analysis, a clonal expansion index for each public chain was calculated from normalized within-repertoire ranks of inferred template counts. In a later analysis, generation probabilities were computed with a VDJ recombination model fitted to out-of-frame rearrangements, and the resulting probabilities were checked against IGoR. Hypergeometric tests were used in a later analysis to score TCR-TCR, TCR-HLA and TCR-CMV co-occurrence, with a repertoire-size bias correction applied to the TCR pairs. A later analysis estimated false discovery rates by permuting HLA or CMV assignments 20 times. In a later analysis, co-occurring TCRs were grouped using DBSCAN, with TCRdist sequence similarity added in when clustering inside HLA-allele-positive subsets. For co-occurrence clustering, repertoires with fewer than 30,000 or more than 120,000 public chains were excluded, along with roughly 5 repertoires with anomalous nucleotide sharing. Not all clones reach the TCRdb copy of this immuneACCESS table, which keeps in-frame sequences only. Checked studies attribute under half of the gap to unresolved V genes and leave the rest unexplained. The V and J calls and clone size come from that table; D and trimming were worked out from the DNA. The sample table holds some 150,000 clones, of which around 72% were seen once. The ten biggest clones cover over 2% of the sample.

The sample belongs to a study of cytomegalovirus exposure and HLA in healthy donors (dated by TCRdb to the late 2010s). With respect to the entire study: An earlier analysis of some 620 of the donors reported 276 Gb of sequence data and 95 million to 130 million unique TCR beta sequences obtained from 150 million to 200 million T cells. Genome-wide SNP genotypes for about 65% of the 666 donors were used in a later genetic analysis, which treated that subset as a discovery cohort. The number of donors typed differed by locus, with about 629-630 for A, B, C, DRB1 and DQB1, around 560 for DQA1, 600 to 610 for DPA1, and about 450 for DPB1. Besides the first cohort of about 730 subjects, a separate validation cohort made up of 120 different subjects was used. Donor age, sex, ethnicity and CMV serostatus were compiled alongside the repertoire data. Of the approximately 370 genotyped donors, 81% were placed in the genetic ancestry cluster associated with self-reported Caucasian donors. A handful of DR-DQ haplotypes were treated as single units for association and clustering because of strong linkage in the cohort. The study aimed to test whether cataloging public T cell receptors could reveal signatures of past pathogen exposure. An early release that covered roughly 600 HLA-typed donors contained approximately 290 gigabases of sequencing data and approximately 85 million unique TCR sequences. In the later analysis, no new phenotypic data were used to find candidate immune exposures; instead, reliance was placed on TCR beta sequences and their occurrence across donors. To decide whether each TCR beta V gene segment behaved as functional or pseudogenic, an earlier analysis of nearly 600 of the donors relied on high-throughput TCR beta sequencing. HLA typing covered class I and class II loci at four-digit resolution. On average, 235,054 unique TCR beta nucleotide sequences were sequenced per donor among a few hundred genotyped donors of the cohort, with 15% to 20% of those sequences being non-productive. In a later analysis, previously published TCR beta repertoires from 666 donors were re-analyzed and high-resolution HLA genotyping was added so that TCR occurrence patterns could be studied. High-throughput TCR immunosequencing, statistical association of individual TCRs with disease status, and machine learning were combined to predict cytomegalovirus infection status. Using immunosequencing, the study profiled T cell repertoires from 500 to 800 subjects and related those repertoires to cytomegalovirus serostatus. All discovery cohort repertoires had been generated using a single sequencing platform. Broader findings and caveats from the paper: Because counts were too low, roughly 18 rarely observed V segments, including chromosome 9 orphons, were left out of the earlier analysis of some 640 of the donors. According to a later analysis, most CMV-associated TCR beta chains appeared to be HLA-restricted, and the HLA associations seemed to be driven largely by CMV exposure. The cohort was sequenced for TCR beta chains only, and without alpha or paired-chain data the features that could be detected were limited. A further reported finding was that TCR beta sequences accurately predicted the HLA-A and HLA-B alleles for most subjects in the first cohort. Roughly uniform sequencing depth across donors was assumed in presence/absence analyses, although this assumption may not hold. In vitro tests confirmed that a few of the cytomegalovirus-associated TCR beta chains recognize cytomegalovirus antigens. The classifier was reported to diagnose cytomegalovirus status with high specificity and sensitivity in both the original cohort and the validation cohort. Across donors, most TCR sequences were observed very rarely, whereas some public TCRs were present in many individuals. In a later analysis, HLA-associated TCR beta chains showed more clonal expansion and lower generation probabilities than non-associated chains that were equally common. CMV serostatus was the only immune exposure information available for the cohort. Specific HLA alleles were associated with 16,951 TCR beta sequences at a false discovery rate of 0.05 in a later analysis. Broadly in line with IMGT annotations, most TCR beta V segments showed up in productive rearrangements about 90% or about 30% of the time in an earlier analysis of approximately 640 of the donors. A later analysis found that TCR association rates varied across HLA loci, with DRB1 alleles showing the most associated TCRs and HLA-C alleles the fewest. The sequencing pipeline was judged likely to have produced a cluster of highly shared sequence variants as a technical artifact. A later genetic analysis reported fewer N-insertions in productive TCRs among donors in an Asian-associated ancestry cluster than the roughly 720-donor mean. The authors suggested that the approach could potentially be generalized to other disease states and immunological phenotypes. The study listed 150 to 200 TCR beta chains as associated with cytomegalovirus. Linkage disequilibrium might explain the correlated functional status among segregating V segments, but an unknown experimental factor could not be excluded. When HLA alleles, especially DR and DQ, strongly co-occurred, TCR associations were difficult to assign to individual alleles. Because the 87-base-pair reads could not distinguish some IMGT-functional V segments, including TRBV6-2 and TRBV6-3, those segments were excluded. In a later genetic analysis, a missense DCLRE1C variant was associated with V-gene and J-gene trimming of TCR beta chains, and the association was replicated in an independent cohort. Because HLA typing was missing for some donors at each locus, association tests included only the typed subset. In a later analysis, several top co-occurrence clusters were reported to appear linked to parvovirus B19, influenza, CMV and Epstein-Barr virus.

The germline V gene gives CDR1 as MDHEN and CDR2 as SYDVKM. From its cysteine to its phenylalanine, the CDR3 spans 17 amino acids. This entry keeps only the CDR3 DNA: 51 bases, framed from base 1. Unmatched junction bases come to 9, with V trimmed by 3 bases and J by 2 bases. The sample comprised PBMCs. This clonotype was obtained from a man between 35 and 55 years old in good health and CMV-seronegative. The sequence links TRBV28 to TRBJ2-7, with TRBD1 identical over 11 junction bases. CDR3 protein: CASSLAGTGGKPYEQYF. The sequence in DNA is TGTGCCAGCAGTTTGGCCGGGACAGGGGGGAAGCCCTACGAGCAGTACTTC.